The TCR beta chain described here comes from a study of OX40 agonist ivuxolimab in advanced cancers. Study context: Two patients with cutaneous melanoma and one with hepatocellular carcinoma, three in total, showed partial responses.

There are 13 residues in the CDR3. Germline lookup yields CDR1 SQVTM and CDR2 ANQGSEA. V gave up 7 bases and J gave up 6 bases; unmatched junction bases: 8. Data came from immunoSEQ multiplex PCR; TCRdb stores just in-frame clones and leaves some out. The sample lists around 55,000 clones; approximately 86% were seen once. Regarding this clone: Antigen specificity is unknown.

Notes on the study in general: CD8+ T cells showed, on average, more clonal expansion than CD4+ cells. At 0.1 to 3.0 mg/kg, CD4+ and CD8+ blood T cells expanded clonally by week 6. Some nonresponders likewise displayed low normalized T-cell clonal expansion.

The TCR originated in an adult with an advanced solid tumor such as melanoma, head and neck, liver or kidney cancer. The V gene is TRBV29-1, the J gene TRBJ2-7, with 11 bases lining up with TRBD1. The material sequenced was CD4+ or CD8+ T cells sorted from blood, taken in a trial of the OX40 agonist ivuxolimab. Here the CDR3 reads CSAGQGAVSEQYF. CDR3 nucleotide sequence: TGCAGCGCCGGACAGGGGGCGGTATCCGAGCAGTACTTC.